What follows are 26 T cell receptor beta chains derived from one specimen sequenced in a study of Graves' ophthalmopathy and Graves' hyperthyroidism. Scientists amplified the TCR beta CDR3 regions from RNA transcripts. First-round RT-PCR with HTBI primers preceded a second-round multiplex PCR. MiXCR, applied by TCRdb to the multiplex PCR reads, yields one record per CDR3 protein. In the table there are roughly 60,000 distinct CDR3 sequences, 45% to 55% of which are singletons. The source material was peripheral blood. Every receptor here comes from an adult woman with Graves' ophthalmopathy.

This clonotype was detected many times. In DNA form, the CDR3 reads TGTGCCAGCAGCACCGGGGGAATGAACACTGAAGCTTTCTTT. Translating it yields CASSTGGMNTEAFF. The chain has TRBV28 and TRBJ1-1; D might be TRBD1 (5 bases). The CDR3 is 14 residues long. V lost 6 bases and J 0 bases, leaving 11 bases between the germline ends. Germline assignment: CDR1 MDHEN and CDR2 SYDVKM.

The J gene is TRBJ2-2, the V gene TRBV25-1; D may be TRBD1 (7 bases). This CDR3 has 16 amino acids. Germline CDR1 MGHDK, CDR2 SYGVNS. With 7 bases removed from V and 3 bases from J, the gap between germline ends came to 18 bases. CDR3 sequence: CASTPGRTGDTGELFF. The CDR3 nucleotides read TGTGCCAGCACCCCGGGGAGGACAGGAGACACCGGGGAGCTGTTTTTT.

As to this clonotype: Relative to the germline gene, one junction end is altered; a read error may explain this. The genes are TRBV19 and TRBJ2-5; D is undetermined. Germline loops: CDR1 LNHDA, CDR2 SQIVND (reference sequence). CDR3 size: 13 residues. As DNA, the CDR3 is TGTGCCAGTGGTATGAGCGATCAAGAGCCCCAGTACTTC. Translation: CASGMSDQEPQYF.

This clonotype was counted many times. J is TRBJ1-5 and V is TRBV6-1; perhaps TRBD1 as D (5 bases). This CDR3 is built from 14 residues. Deletions cut 8 bases from V and 1 base from J, with 12 bases between. From germline, CDR1 is MNHNS and CDR2 SASEGT. The CDR3 here is CASCRVLSNQPQHF. For the CDR3, the DNA is TGTGCCAGCTGCAGGGTATTAAGCAATCAGCCCCAGCATTTT.

There are a few counts of this clonotype. CDR3 sequence (DNA): TGTGCCACGGACGACGGGACAGCAAAGATTGAAGCTTTCTTT. Translation gives CATDDGTAKIEAFF. The chain recombines TRBV15 with TRBJ1-1; 7 nucleotides align to TRBD1. This CDR3 has 14 residues. Germline V gene lookup returns CDR1 LNHNV and CDR2 YYDKDF (reference sequence). The V gene end was trimmed by 9 bases and the J gene end by 7 bases; junction bases not matched to a gene: 14.

This clonotype has ten or more counts. The genes are TRBV11-3 and TRBJ2-5, with TRBD1 matching 7 bases. Germline-derived CDR1 and CDR2 are SGHNT and YENEEA. The CDR3 totals 18 residues. V lost 3 bases to trimming and J lost 1 base; unmatched junction nucleotides: 14. CDR3 sequence: CASSFDGDSARLQETQYF. In DNA form, the CDR3 reads TGTGCCAGCAGCTTCGACGGGGACAGTGCCCGACTCCAAGAGACCCAGTACTTC.

This clonotype was seen ten or more times. This chain joins TRBV12-3 or TRBV12-4 and TRBJ2-7; 8 positions agree with TRBD1. After removal of 5 bases from V and 2 bases from J, the junction contained 5 bases not matched to a gene. The length of the CDR3 is 14 residues. The CDR3: CASSPGQAAYEQYF. CDR3 sequence (DNA): TGTGCCAGCAGTCCGGGACAGGCTGCCTACGAGCAGTACTTC.

This clonotype has only one observation. Without the conserved terminal phenylalanine or tryptophan, this CDR3 likely stems from a read error. The chain joins TRBV6-5 to TRBJ2-5; possible D gene TRBD2, 5 bases. The J call is doubtful: the DNA matches TRBJ2-1 better. CDR1 is MNHEY and CDR2 is SVGAGI in the germline V gene. The CDR3 is 13 residues long. CDR3 bases: TGTGCCAGCAGTTTCTTCGGGAAGCAGACCCAGTTCTGC. As protein: CASSFFGKQTQFC.

There are many counts of this clonotype. The J gene is TRBJ2-5, the V gene TRBV15, with a tentative D call TRBD1 (5 bases). The germline V gene has CDR1 LNHNV and CDR2 YYDKDF (reference sequence). The CDR3 runs 15 residues. Trimming shortened V by 1 base and J by 1 base, and 10 bases separated the two germline ends. The CDR3 here is CATSRGRGPQETQYF. CDR3 sequence (DNA): TGTGCCACCAGCAGAGGTAGGGGTCCCCAAGAGACCCAGTACTTC.

This clonotype has just one count. The CDR3 DNA reads TGTGCCAGCAGTGAAGAAGGTGCTAGCGGGACCCCCACAGATACGCAGTATTTT. Its protein is CASSEEGASGTPTDTQYF. The genes are TRBV25-1 and TRBJ2-3, with 9 bases lining up with TRBD2. The CDR3 has 18 amino acids. Germline CDR1 reads MGHDK; CDR2 reads SYGVNS. V shed 2 bases, J shed 2 bases, and the junction held 11 bases outside the gene matches.

The chain joins TRBV28 to TRBJ2-7; 9 bases are a match to TRBD1. V shed 4 bases and J 5 bases; nucleotides not matched to a gene: 18. The CDR3 consists of 18 residues. From germline, CDR1 is MDHEN and CDR2 SYDVKM. The CDR3 region is CASSSLFSGTGLDHEQYF. CDR3 nucleotides: TGTGCCAGCAGTTCCCTTTTTTCTGGGACAGGGTTAGACCACGAGCAGTACTTC.

This clonotype was picked up many times. The CDR3 sequence is CSASSGTGHDEQFF. The CDR3 DNA sequence: TGCAGTGCTAGTTCCGGGACAGGCCACGATGAGCAGTTCTTC. This rearrangement joins TRBV20-1 to TRBJ2-1; 8 bases fit TRBD1. The V gene end was trimmed by 3 bases and the J gene end by 8 bases; junction bases not matched to a gene: 9. Germline V gene data show CDR1 as DFQATT and CDR2 as SNEGSKA (reference sequence). The CDR3 extends over 14 amino acids.

J is TRBJ1-2 and V is TRBV4-3; 9 nucleotides align to TRBD1. V lost 0 bases, J lost 8 bases, and 1 base stayed unmatched. This CDR3 is built from 13 residues. Germline V CDR1 and CDR2: LGHNA, YSLEER. The CDR3: CASSQEGTGGYTF. The CDR3 DNA follows: TGCGCCAGCAGCCAAGAGGGGACAGGGGGCTACACCTTC.

J is TRBJ1-3 and V is TRBV7-3; D unclear. Trimming pared 2 bases from V and 7 bases from J, leaving 6 bases between. The CDR3 consists of 12 residues. Germline-derived CDR1 and CDR2 are SGHTA and FQGTGA. This CDR3 is CASSLQMNTIYF. The CDR3 DNA sequence: TGTGCCAGCAGCTTACAGATGAACACCATATATTTT.

This clonotype showed up many times. The chain uses TRBV20-1 and TRBJ1-3; TRBD1 might be the D (6 bases). The ends were cut back, 5 bases at V and 3 bases at J, with 11 bases in the middle. Germline CDR1 DFQATT, CDR2 SNEGSKA (reference sequence). This CDR3 has 13 residues. The CDR3 is CSALQGIGNTIYF. As DNA, the CDR3 is TGCAGTGCTTTACAGGGCATTGGAAACACCATATATTTT.

This clonotype was counted many times. V gene TRBV20-1 combines with J gene TRBJ1-1; D gene uncertain. From germline, CDR1 is DFQATT and CDR2 SNEGSKA (reference sequence). Deletions cut 3 bases from V and 0 bases from J, with 2 bases between. The CDR3 is 11 amino acids. The CDR3 DNA reads as TGCAGTGCTAGGGTGAACACTGAAGCTTTCTTT. Protein sequence: CSARVNTEAFF.

This clonotype has ten or more counts. The chain employs TRBV7-2 and TRBJ2-3; D uncertain. Germline-derived CDR1 and CDR2 are SGHTA and FQGNSA. Trimming pared 3 bases from V and 4 bases from J, leaving 2 bases between. The CDR3 extends over 11 amino acids. CDR3 sequence reads: CASSFSDTQYF. DNA for the CDR3: TGTGCCAGCAGCTTTTCAGATACGCAGTATTTT.

The chain combines TRBV20-1 with TRBJ2-7; 14 nucleotides match TRBD2. The V and J ends lost 6 bases and 5 bases, in that order; junction bases with no gene match: 3. Germline V gene sequence: CDR1 DFQATT, CDR2 SNEGSKA (reference sequence). This CDR3 spans 13 amino acids. CDR3 nucleotides: TGCAGTGCCGGGACTAGCGGGAGTGACGAGCAGTACTTC. Amino acids: CSAGTSGSDEQYF.

This chain uses TRBV12-3 or TRBV12-4 with TRBJ2-3; D possibly matches TRBD1 or TRBD2 (5 bases each). V was trimmed by 7 bases and J by 3 bases, leaving 14 bases between them. The CDR3 has 14 amino acids. This CDR3 is CASTWGTATDTQYF. The CDR3 coding sequence is TGTGCCAGCACCTGGGGGACCGCAACAGATACGCAGTATTTT.

Points on this clonotype: Compared with germline, one end of the junction differs, possibly owing to a read error. The rearrangement joins TRBV4-2 to TRBJ2-7; TRBD2 might be the D (6 bases). The CDR3 is 15 residues long. Looked up from germline, CDR1 is LGHNA and CDR2 is YNFKEQ. In DNA, the CDR3 is TGTGCCGGCAGCCAAGAAGAGGGAGGCTCCTACGAGCAGTACTTC. Its protein is CAGSQEEGGSYEQYF.

In its sample, this clonotype ranks as medium-sized (0.01 to 0.1%). V usage is TRBV15 and J usage is TRBJ1-6; 7 bases match TRBD1. Losses at the gene ends were 8 bases for V and 7 bases for J; bases not matched to a gene: 5. The CDR3 runs to 13 residues. Germline-derived CDR1 and CDR2 are LNHNV and YYDKDF (reference sequence). The CDR3 nucleotides are TGTGCCACCTCCGGGACAGAGAATTCACCCCTCCACTTT. Its translation: CATSGTENSPLHF.

This clonotype appeared many times. This rearrangement joins TRBV7-2 to TRBJ1-2, with 8 bases aligning to TRBD1. J lost 2 bases, V lost 5 bases, and 10 bases had no gene match. This CDR3 comprises 16 residues. Germline CDR1 and CDR2: SGHTA and FQGNSA. CDR3 amino acids: CASSLTSDRENYGYTF. For the CDR3, the DNA is TGTGCCAGCAGCCTAACCTCGGACAGGGAGAACTATGGCTACACCTTC.

This chain links TRBV25-1 with TRBJ1-1; 8 bases are a match to TRBD1. Germline V gives CDR1 MGHDK, CDR2 SYGVNS. The V segment lost 6 bases and the J segment 4 bases; nucleotides outside the gene matches: 16. CDR3 length equals 17 residues. The CDR3 spells CASRRGGRGRGVTEAFF. CDR3 coding DNA: TGTGCCAGCAGGAGGGGAGGCAGGGGGCGCGGTGTCACTGAAGCTTTCTTT.

This clonotype was counted many times. V usage is TRBV5-4 and J usage is TRBJ2-6, with D perhaps TRBD1 (6 bases). This CDR3 is 17 amino acids long. CDR1 is SGHNT and CDR2 is YYREEE in the germline V gene (reference sequence). The V gene lost 2 bases and the J gene lost 0 bases, with 12 bases spanning the gap. This CDR3 is CASSFTGLASGANVLTF. CDR3 sequence (DNA): TGTGCCAGCAGCTTTACAGGGTTGGCCTCTGGGGCCAACGTCCTGACTTTC.

This clonotype was picked up many times. The chain uses TRBV4-2 and TRBJ2-5; D uncertain. Trimming shortened V by 0 bases and J by 5 bases, and 13 bases separated the two germline ends. Looked up from germline, CDR1 is LGHNA and CDR2 is YNFKEQ. This CDR3 is 15 amino acids long. CDR3: CASSQEHEATETQYF. Here the CDR3 DNA reads TGTGCCAGCAGCCAAGAACATGAAGCGACGGAGACCCAGTACTTC.

This clonotype was counted ten times or more. This chain connects TRBV6-5 to TRBJ2-2; 10 bases line up with TRBD2. Germline CDR1 MNHEY, CDR2 SVGAGI. There are 20 residues in the CDR3. V lost 0 bases, J lost 2 bases, and 12 bases stayed unmatched. This CDR3 reads CASSYSTGGSGRINTGELFF. DNA of the CDR3: TGTGCCAGCAGTTACTCGACGGGGGGTAGCGGGAGGATCAACACCGGGGAGCTGTTTTTT.